The next 27 T cell receptor beta chains were all read from a single sample in a study of blood T cell repertoires in COVID-19. Repertoires were generated with immunoSEQ multiplex PCR, while TCRdb's copy carries only in-frame clones and drops some. The table has roughly 200,000 clones, 85% to 90% seen once. The material sequenced was peripheral blood. The receptors originated from a man in his late teens or twenties with active or convalescent COVID-19.

The rearrangement uses TRBV19 and TRBJ1-5; TRBD1 might be the D (6 bases). V lost 9 bases and J lost 3, with 18 bases in between. The CDR3 spans 15 residues. Germline V gene data show CDR1 as LNHDA and CDR2 as SQIVND (reference sequence). This CDR3 reads CASRGGGVNNQPQHF. The CDR3 DNA reads TGTGCCAGCCGAGGGGGAGGGGTTAACAATCAGCCCCAGCATTTT.

This clone was found once. The V and J genes are TRBV28 and TRBJ1-2; D is possibly TRBD1 (5 bases). The CDR3 is 17 amino acids. Trimming took off 4 bases at V and 0 bases at J, with 18 bases between the two ends. Looked up from germline, CDR1 is MDHEN and CDR2 is SYDVKM. DNA for the CDR3: TGTGCCAGCAGTTCCACAGGCCCCTCGGGGGCTAACTATGGCTACACCTTC. It is translated as CASSSTGPSGANYGYTF.

This clone was counted a single time. The chain employs TRBV2 and TRBJ2-7, with D possibly TRBD1 on 5 matching bases. CDR3 length: 13 amino acids. Looked up from germline, CDR1 is SNHLY and CDR2 is FYNNEI. Trimming removed 11 bases at V and 0 bases at J, with 14 bases between. DNA of the CDR3: TGTGCCCGCCACCGCAGGGACTCCTACGAGCAGTACTTC. Translated, it gives CARHRRDSYEQYF. The whole variable domain, remainder taken from reference TRBV2 and TRBJ2-7, is EPEVTQTPSHQVTQMGQEVILRCVPISNHLYFYWYRQILGQKVEFLVSFYNNEISEKSEIFDDQFSVERPDGSNFTLKIRSTKLEDSAMYFCARHRRDSYEQYFGPGTRLTVT.

The gene calls are TRBV12-3 or TRBV12-4 and TRBJ1-5; no definite D call. The CDR3 contains 13 residues. Trimming stripped 4 bases from V and 3 bases from J, with 7 bases between. CDR3 in DNA: TGTGCCAGCAGTTCGGGTTTCAATCAGCCCCAGCATTTT. This translates into CASSSGFNQPQHF.

This rearrangement joins TRBV7-2 to TRBJ2-1; weak D call: TRBD1 (5 bases). The V end lost 6 bases, the J end lost 0 bases, and 12 bases lay between the germline ends. Germline lookup yields CDR1 SGHTA and CDR2 FQGNSA. CDR3 length: 15 residues. The CDR3 DNA reads as TGTGCCAGCAGTTCGAATCAGGGCTCCTACAATGAGCAGTTCTTC. It specifies CASSSNQGSYNEQFF.

CDR3 DNA: TGTGCCAGCCGTTTTCAGGGGTCGTGGGAGCAGTTCTTC. Its translation is CASRFQGSWEQFF. The chain has TRBV7-8 and TRBJ2-1; D possibly corresponds to TRBD1 (6 bases). Germline V gives CDR1 SGHVS, CDR2 FQNEAQ. The CDR3 consists of 13 residues. Trimming cost V 8 bases and J 10 bases, with 18 bases left between them.

V gene TRBV27 combines with J gene TRBJ2-5; 7 bases fit TRBD1. This CDR3 region has 15 residues. V trimming: 1 base; J trimming: 2 bases; junction bases outside the gene matches: 4. Germline V gene sequence: CDR1 MNHEY, CDR2 SMNVEV (reference sequence). CDR3 residues: CASSLWYRGQETQYF. The DNA of the CDR3 is TGTGCCAGCAGTTTATGGTACAGGGGACAAGAGACCCAGTACTTC.

This clone has ten or more counts. The chain carries TRBV4-2 and TRBJ1-5; D ambiguous. The CDR3 is 13 amino acids. Trimming removed 2 bases from V and 2 bases from J, with 4 bases in between. CDR1 LGHNA and CDR2 YNFKEQ come from the germline V gene. For the CDR3, the DNA is TGTGCCAGCAGCCAACCCGGCAATCAGCCCCAGCATTTT. Amino acid sequence: CASSQPGNQPQHF.

The chain recombines TRBV18 with TRBJ2-3, with 9 bases lining up with TRBD2. The CDR3 runs 18 residues. Germline V CDR1 and CDR2: KGHSH, LQKENI. V trimming: 1 base; J trimming: 5 bases; junction bases outside the gene matches: 13. CDR3 nucleotides: TGTGCCAGCTCACCACTGAGTCTTACGCGGACTAGCGAAGATACGCAGTATTTT. It specifies CASSPLSLTRTSEDTQYF.

The chain combines TRBV11-2 with TRBJ2-5, with TRBD2 as a possible D gene (6 bases). Trimming took 5 bases from V and 3 from J, leaving 10 bases between them. CDR1 and CDR2 from the germline V gene are SGHAT and FQNNGV. CDR3 length equals 13 residues. CDR3 DNA sequence: TGTGCCAGCAGCGCCCAGCGGGAAGAGACCCAGTACTTC. It is translated as CASSAQREETQYF.

The chain joins TRBV28 to TRBJ1-2; D gene uncertain. The CDR3 runs to 14 residues. Looked up from germline, CDR1 is MDHEN and CDR2 is SYDVKM. V was trimmed by 5 bases and J by 4 bases, leaving 14 bases between them. DNA for the CDR3: TGTGCCAGCAGTGCGTCGGACTTCGTCTATGGCTACACCTTC. This translates into CASSASDFVYGYTF.

V gene TRBV6-2 or TRBV6-3 combines with J gene TRBJ1-1, with unresolved D. In germline, CDR1 is MNHEY, CDR2 SVGEGT. Trimming left V 3 bases short and J 6 bases short, with 11 bases between. The CDR3 extends over 13 amino acids. The CDR3 spells CASSYIANAEAFF. For the CDR3, the DNA is TGTGCCAGCAGTTATATTGCGAATGCTGAAGCTTTCTTT.

This chain joins TRBV12-3 or TRBV12-4 and TRBJ1-5; D ambiguous. V dropped 2 bases and J dropped 7 bases, with 9 bases sitting between them. The CDR3 runs 13 residues. Written as DNA, the CDR3 is TGTGCCAGCAGTTTACAGGTCCAGCAGCCCCAGCATTTT. Translation: CASSLQVQQPQHF.

This chain joins TRBV7-9 and TRBJ2-3, with D unresolved. CDR1 is SEHNR, CDR2 FQNEAQ, per germline (reference sequence). With 4 bases removed from V and 5 bases from J, the gap between germline ends came to 13 bases. There are 14 residues in the CDR3. In DNA, the CDR3 is TGTGCCAGCAGCTCCCTCTCGGGTGAAGATACGCAGTATTTT. It specifies CASSSLSGEDTQYF.

The rearrangement uses TRBV5-4 and TRBJ2-3, with TRBD1 matching over 8 bases. The CDR3 contains 15 residues. CDR1 and CDR2 from the germline V gene are SGHNT and YYREEE (reference sequence). J gave up 6 bases and V 1 base, and 7 bases lay outside the gene matches. The DNA for the CDR3 is TGTGCCAGCAGCTTGAAGACAGGGGCAACCGATACGCAGTATTTT. This sequence encodes CASSLKTGATDTQYF.

The V call is TRBV27, the J call TRBJ2-7, with TRBD2 matching 8 bases. The CDR3 spans 14 residues. From germline, CDR1 is MNHEY and CDR2 SMNVEV (reference sequence). Trimming at V came to 5 bases and at J to 1 base, leaving 4 bases not matched to a gene. CDR3 loop: CASSISGTSYEQYF. CDR3 nucleotides: TGTGCCAGCAGTATTAGCGGGACGTCCTACGAGCAGTACTTC.

The chain uses TRBV3-1 (or the pseudogene TRBV3-2) and TRBJ2-1; TRBD2 matches 11 bases. CDR1 is LGHDT, CDR2 YNNKEL, per germline (reference sequence). The CDR3 is 15 amino acids. J lost 10 bases, V lost 3 bases, and 8 bases had no gene match. The DNA of the CDR3 is TGTGCCAGCAGCCAGGATACTTCTAGCGGGAGGGAGCAGTTCTTC. Translated, it gives CASSQDTSSGREQFF.

The J gene is TRBJ2-7, the V gene TRBV4-1; 9 bases are shared with TRBD2. The J segment lost 5 bases and the V segment lost 1 base, leaving 15 bases of the junction unmatched. Germline values: CDR1 MGHRA, CDR2 YSYEKL. The CDR3 contains 18 residues. CDR3 amino acids: CASSQAGLTASGTNEQYF. In DNA form, the CDR3 reads TGCGCCAGCAGCCAAGCCGGCTTAACTGCTAGCGGGACGAACGAGCAGTACTTC.

V and J are TRBV28 and TRBJ1-2; 8 positions match TRBD1. There are 14 residues in the CDR3. Trimming at V came to 5 bases and at J to 6 bases, leaving 8 bases not matched to a gene. The germline V gene has CDR1 MDHEN and CDR2 SYDVKM. The CDR3 loop reads CASSLPDRGHGYTF. As DNA, the CDR3 is TGTGCCAGCAGTCTCCCTGACAGGGGACATGGCTACACCTTC.

The chain has TRBV30 and TRBJ1-5; 7 nucleotides match TRBD1. The ends lost 5 bases at V and 0 bases at J; junction bases unmatched: 4. CDR1 and CDR2 (germline): GTSNPN, SVGIG (reference sequence). The CDR3 is made up of 14 amino acids. The CDR3 is CAWRQGNSNQPQHF. CDR3 bases: TGTGCCTGGCGACAGGGAAATAGCAATCAGCCCCAGCATTTT.

This chain joins TRBV3-1 (or the pseudogene TRBV3-2) and TRBJ2-7, with D possibly TRBD2 on 5 matching bases. The CDR3 loop spans 16 amino acids. Trimming removed 0 bases from V and 2 bases from J, with 14 bases in between. CDR1 is LGHDT, CDR2 YNNKEL, per germline (reference sequence). The CDR3 DNA sequence: TGTGCCAGCAGCCAAGAGGGGAGACATGTGGCCTACGAGCAGTACTTC. It specifies CASSQEGRHVAYEQYF.

The chain has TRBV12-5 and TRBJ1-1; TRBD1 agrees at 7 bases. The J segment lost 4 bases and the V segment lost 6 bases, leaving 11 bases of the junction unmatched. CDR1 and CDR2 (germline): LGHNT, FRNRAP. This CDR3 spans 15 amino acids. CDR3 sequence (DNA): TGTGCTAGTGGCTTAAAAGGGGGCCTGGGCACTGAAGCTTTCTTT. Its translation: CASGLKGGLGTEAFF. The full variable domain, its missing parts supplied by reference TRBV12-5 and TRBJ1-1, is DARVTQTPRHKVTEMGQEVTMRCQPILGHNTVFWYRQTMMQGLELLAYFRNRAPLDDSGMPKDRFSAEMPDATLATLKIQPSEPRDSAVYFCASGLKGGLGTEAFFGQGTRLTVV.

The rearrangement uses TRBV6-1 and TRBJ1-2, with D perhaps matching TRBD1 (6 bases). The CDR3 contains 15 residues. The germline gives CDR1 MNHNS, CDR2 SASEGT. Trimming took 2 bases from V and 6 from J, leaving 16 bases between them. This chain's CDR3 is CASSEWVGGANGYTF. The CDR3 DNA reads TGTGCCAGCAGTGAATGGGTTGGGGGCGCAAATGGCTACACCTTC.

This sequence joins TRBV18 and TRBJ1-2, with D uncertain. CDR3 length equals 14 residues. Trimming removed 0 bases from V and 1 base from J, with 6 bases in between. Germline-derived CDR1 and CDR2 are KGHSH and LQKENI. The CDR3: CASSPPGNNYGYTF. CDR3 DNA: TGTGCCAGCTCACCACCCGGGAATAACTATGGCTACACCTTC.

There are a few counts of this clone. The V call is TRBV5-6, the J call TRBJ2-3; 13 bases are shared with TRBD2. The germline CDR1 and CDR2 sequences are SGHDT and YYEEEE. With 2 bases clipped from V and 5 bases from J, the junction kept 8 bases outside the gene matches. CDR3 length: 17 residues. The CDR3 region is CASSFGLAGVGGDTQYF. The CDR3 region has the DNA TGTGCCAGCAGCTTCGGACTAGCGGGAGTTGGAGGAGATACGCAGTATTTT.

The chain is built from TRBV3-1 (or the pseudogene TRBV3-2) and TRBJ2-1, with D tentatively TRBD2 (5 bases). The CDR3 loop spans 15 amino acids. The germline gives CDR1 LGHDT, CDR2 YNNKEL (reference sequence). V was shortened by 4 bases and J by 0 bases, with 10 bases between the two germline ends. The CDR3 spells CASSLVGSSYNEQFF. The CDR3 DNA reads TGTGCCAGCAGCCTTGTGGGGAGCTCCTACAATGAGCAGTTCTTC.

To note about this clone: Relative to the germline gene, one junction end is altered; a read error may explain this. V usage is TRBV18 and J usage is TRBJ1-6, with D possibly being TRBD1 (6 bases). CDR1 and CDR2 from the germline V gene are KGHSH and LQKENI. This CDR3 has 14 amino acids. The CDR3 protein is CASSTPDSVGGLHF. The CDR3 nucleotides read TGTGCCAGCTCAACACCGGACAGCGTAGGAGGCCTCCACTTT.